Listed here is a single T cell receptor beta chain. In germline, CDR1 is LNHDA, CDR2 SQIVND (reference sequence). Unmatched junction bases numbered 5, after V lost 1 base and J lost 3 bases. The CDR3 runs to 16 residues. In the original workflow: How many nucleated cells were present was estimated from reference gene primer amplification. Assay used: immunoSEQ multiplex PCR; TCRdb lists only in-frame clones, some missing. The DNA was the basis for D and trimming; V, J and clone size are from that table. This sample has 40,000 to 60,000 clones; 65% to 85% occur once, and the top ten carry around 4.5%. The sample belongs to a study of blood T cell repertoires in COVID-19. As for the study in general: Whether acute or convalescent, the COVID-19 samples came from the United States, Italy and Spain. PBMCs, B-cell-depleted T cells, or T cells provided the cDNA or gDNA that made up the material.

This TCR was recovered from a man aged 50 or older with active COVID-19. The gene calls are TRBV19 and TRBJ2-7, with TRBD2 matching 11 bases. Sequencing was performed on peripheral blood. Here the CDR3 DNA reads TGTGCCAGTAGTATAGGTGGAACTAGCGGGGGCTACGAGCAGTACTTC. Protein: CASSIGGTSGGYEQYF.